These 20 T cell receptor beta chains were all obtained from the same sample, sequenced in a study of Graves' ophthalmopathy and Graves' hyperthyroidism. Beta-chain TCR CDR3 regions were amplified from RNA transcripts. RT-PCR in the first round used HTBI primers; a second-round multiplex PCR followed. TCRdb re-analysed the multiplex PCR reads in MiXCR, keeping a single row per CDR3 protein. Of 200,000 to 250,000 distinct CDR3 sequences listed, over 25% are singletons. Sequencing used peripheral blood. Every receptor here comes from a man between 50 and 59 years old with Graves' ophthalmopathy.

This clonotype occurred many times. The chain recombines TRBV19 with TRBJ1-5, with TRBD1 as a possible D gene (5 bases). Germline V lookup: CDR1 LNHDA, CDR2 SQIVND (reference sequence). This CDR3 contains 15 residues. The V gene lost 1 base and the J gene lost 0 bases, with 7 bases spanning the gap. The CDR3 loop reads CASSIGGDSNQPQHF. CDR3 DNA sequence: TGTGCCAGTAGTATAGGAGGGGATAGCAATCAGCCCCAGCATTTT.

This clonotype was recorded at least ten times. The rearrangement links TRBV7-8 to TRBJ2-7; D not certain. In germline, CDR1 is SGHVS, CDR2 FQNEAQ. Trimming stripped 5 bases from V and 3 bases from J, with 8 bases between. This CDR3 region has 12 residues. In DNA form, the CDR3 reads TGTGCCAGCAGCCCGAAGGGCTACGAGCAGTACTTC. This translates into CASSPKGYEQYF.

This clonotype was counted at least ten times. This chain joins TRBV4-3 and TRBJ2-6; the D call may be TRBD1 or TRBD2 (5 bases each). With 5 bases removed from V and 2 bases from J, the gap between germline ends came to 16 bases. The length of the CDR3 is 17 residues. CDR1 is LGHNA and CDR2 is YSLEER in the germline V gene. CDR3 DNA: TGCGCCAGCAGCGACCGGGACGTTGAGACTGGGGCCAACGTCCTGACTTTC. It encodes CASSDRDVETGANVLTF.

This clonotype was seen repeatedly, ten times or more. The V call is TRBV5-1, the J call TRBJ1-2; D gene ambiguous. This CDR3 spans 11 amino acids. The V end lost 0 bases, the J end lost 8 bases, and 5 bases lay between the germline ends. Germline V CDR1 and CDR2: SGHRS, YFSETQ. The CDR3 loop reads CASSLEGGYTF. The CDR3 DNA reads TGCGCCAGCAGCTTGGAAGGGGGCTACACCTTC.

V and J are TRBV15 and TRBJ1-1, with a tentative D call TRBD1 (6 bases). Per germline, CDR1 LNHNV and CDR2 YYDKDF (reference sequence). This CDR3 has 16 amino acids. Trimming cost V 0 bases and J 5 bases, with 16 bases left between them. Here the CDR3 reads CATSRDPQGPKTEAFF. The DNA of the CDR3 is TGTGCCACCAGCAGAGATCCCCAGGGGCCAAAGACTGAAGCTTTCTTT.

In its sample, this clonotype was seen many times. This chain uses TRBV2 with TRBJ1-2, with unresolved D. The CDR3 is 12 amino acids. Per germline, CDR1 SNHLY and CDR2 FYNNEI. V was shortened by 8 bases and J by 4 bases, with 11 bases between the two germline ends. The CDR3 protein is CASSEEIYGYTF. CDR3 bases: TGTGCCAGCTCTGAGGAGATCTATGGCTACACCTTC. The full variable domain, with the rest looked up from reference TRBV2 and TRBJ1-2, is EPEVTQTPSHQVTQMGQEVILRCVPISNHLYFYWYRQILGQKVEFLVSFYNNEISEKSEIFDDQFSVERPDGSNFTLKIRSTKLEDSAMYFCASSEEIYGYTFGSGTRLTVV.

The count of this clonotype is one. The chain recombines TRBV2 with TRBJ1-1, with D unresolved. Trimming shortened V by 4 bases and J by 1 base, and 7 bases separated the two germline ends. This CDR3 comprises 13 residues. CDR1 and CDR2 (germline): SNHLY, FYNNEI. CDR3 bases: TGTGCCAGCAGTGCGGACGAGAACACTGAAGCTTTCTTT. Residues: CASSADENTEAFF.

This clonotype was seen at least ten times. The chain recombines TRBV6-6 with TRBJ2-5, with a weak D call TRBD2 (6 bases). This CDR3 region has 14 residues. The germline gives CDR1 MNHNY, CDR2 SVGAGI (reference sequence). V was pared by 4 bases and J by 5 bases, with 14 bases between. DNA for the CDR3: TGTGCCAGCAGTTCACGAGCGGGTGGGGAGACCCAGTACTTC. It is translated as CASSSRAGGETQYF.

There are many counts of this clonotype. CDR3 sequence: CASSFGVGKPQHF. CDR3 nucleotide sequence: TGTGCCAGCAGCTTCGGGGTGGGCAAGCCCCAGCATTTT. The chain recombines TRBV3-1 with TRBJ1-5; D call uncertain. Germline V gene data show CDR1 as LGHDT and CDR2 as YNNKEL (reference sequence). The germline V and J ends were trimmed by 5 bases and 8 bases, with 13 bases remaining between them. This CDR3 region has 13 residues.

This clonotype was seen many times. This chain joins TRBV5-1 and TRBJ2-5; 8 bases agree with TRBD1. The CDR3 covers 15 residues. V gave up 0 bases and J gave up 5 bases; unmatched junction bases: 6. Germline-derived CDR1 and CDR2 are SGHRS and YFSETQ. In nucleotides, the CDR3 is TGCGCCAGCAGCTTGGGACAGGGGATGATTGAGACCCAGTACTTC. It is translated as CASSLGQGMIETQYF.

This clonotype was found a few times. The chain employs TRBV3-1 and TRBJ1-1; D uncertain. Per germline, CDR1 LGHDT and CDR2 YNNKEL (reference sequence). This CDR3 is built from 13 residues. The V gene lost 3 bases and the J gene lost 2 bases, with 7 bases spanning the gap. For the CDR3, the DNA is TGTGCCAGCAGCCATTTACTCAACACTGAAGCTTTCTTT. It specifies CASSHLLNTEAFF.

The chain uses TRBV7-2 and TRBJ2-7; 14 bases match TRBD2. J was trimmed by 3 bases and V by 5 bases; bases with no gene match: 3. This CDR3 has 15 amino acids. Germline V gene lookup returns CDR1 SGHTA and CDR2 FQGNSA. DNA for the CDR3: TGTGCCAGCAGCCAGGGGACTAGCGGGGGCTACGAGCAGTACTTC. Protein product: CASSQGTSGGYEQYF.

This clonotype was seen ten or more times. This chain uses TRBV2 with TRBJ2-7; weak D call: TRBD2 (5 bases). CDR3 size: 15 residues. V lost 3 bases and J lost 7, with 19 bases in between. Germline CDR1 SNHLY, CDR2 FYNNEI. The CDR3 is CASSELASGLGEQYF. The DNA for the CDR3 is TGTGCCAGCAGTGAGCTAGCCTCCGGGCTTGGGGAGCAGTACTTC.

This clonotype was seen repeatedly, ten times or more. This chain joins TRBV20-1 and TRBJ2-7; D gene ambiguous. The CDR3 loop spans 11 amino acids. Germline CDR1 and CDR2: DFQATT and SNEGSKA (reference sequence). V lost 0 bases and J lost 3, with 3 bases in between. The DNA of the CDR3 is TGCAGTGCTAGAGATCACTACGAGCAGTACTTC. This sequence encodes CSARDHYEQYF.

The chain combines TRBV6-5 with TRBJ1-1, with D perhaps matching TRBD1 (6 bases). The CDR3 is 14 amino acids. V lost 2 bases, J lost 3 bases, and 10 bases lay in between. Germline loops: CDR1 MNHEY, CDR2 SVGAGI. The CDR3 loop reads CASSYRGQYTEAFF. CDR3 nucleotides: TGTGCCAGCAGTTACCGAGGACAGTACACTGAAGCTTTCTTT.

This clonotype has at least ten counts. The V and J genes are TRBV27 and TRBJ2-5, with D possibly called TRBD1 or TRBD2 (5 bases each). The CDR3 extends over 15 amino acids. V was clipped by 3 bases and J by 4 bases, with 15 bases between them. Germline lookup yields CDR1 MNHEY and CDR2 SMNVEV (reference sequence). In nucleotides, the CDR3 is TGTGCCAGCAGTTTGTCCCGGGGCAGTCGAGAGACCCAGTACTTC. Protein product: CASSLSRGSRETQYF.

This clonotype was detected ten times or more. This chain connects TRBV4-1 to TRBJ2-5; D is uncertain. Germline CDR1 and CDR2: MGHRA and YSYEKL. V was cut by 1 base and J by 5 bases, with 17 bases left in between. The CDR3 loop spans 16 amino acids. In nucleotides, the CDR3 is TGCGCCAGCAGCCAAGGGCACGGATATTCAGCGGAGACCCAGTACTTC. This encodes CASSQGHGYSAETQYF.

The rearrangement joins TRBV7-9 to TRBJ1-6; 9 bases map to TRBD1. The junction had 5 bases not matched to a gene; V was cut back by 5 bases and J by 9 bases. From germline, CDR1 is SEHNR and CDR2 FQNEAQ (reference sequence). The CDR3 is 14 residues long. The CDR3 bases are TGTGCCAGCAGCAAACAGGGGGCAGGTTCACCCCTCCACTTT. Translation: CASSKQGAGSPLHF.

This clonotype occurred many times. In DNA, the CDR3 is TGCAGTGCTAGCCCCACAGACAGGGGAACGTACGAGCAGTACTTC. Translation gives CSASPTDRGTYEQYF. The V gene is TRBV20-1, the J gene TRBJ2-7; the match to TRBD1 covers 8 bases. Per the germline V gene, CDR1 is DFQATT and CDR2 is SNEGSKA (reference sequence). The CDR3 covers 15 residues. V was pared by 3 bases and J by 4 bases, with 11 bases of the junction left unmatched.

The chain joins TRBV28 to TRBJ1-5; D not resolved. Between the trimmed V and J ends, which lost 6 bases and 1 base, there was a span of 7 bases. The CDR3 sequence is 13 residues long. Germline CDR1 MDHEN, CDR2 SYDVKM. The chain's CDR3 is CASRLKSNQPQHF. The CDR3 DNA reads as TGTGCCAGCAGGCTCAAAAGCAATCAGCCCCAGCATTTT.